This T cell receptor beta chain was sequenced for a study of shared clonotypes between healthy human individuals (dated by TCRdb to 2020 to 2022). Some background on the complete study: The cohort comprised a couple of women and three men aged 18 to 49 years. Each donor's leukapheresis produced roughly between about 0.9 and 9.5 billion PBMCs. For each donor, three plates each were used for CD4 naive and CD4 memory, two plates were used for CD8 naive, and one plate was used for CD8 memory. To estimate repertoire size and how much clonotype sharing occurs between individuals, the study deeply sequenced the blood TCR repertoires of roughly 5 healthy adults. To increase sequencing depth and limit assay-specific biases, different laboratories used diverse techniques to prepare libraries and sequence TCR repertoires.

TCR CDR3 regions were amplified from genomic DNA by multiplex PCR using the deep immunoSEQ assay. Genomic DNA extracted from each cell subset was distributed evenly over all wells of several immunoSEQ 96-well plates, and each plate served as one replicate. For sorted subsets, around 200 ng genomic DNA, equal to about 30,000 T cell genomes, was loaded into each replicate PCR. Purified libraries were measured with a Qubit 3.0 fluorometer, size-checked on a Bioanalyzer 2100, and measured again with the KAPA Library Quantification kit. Each immunoSEQ 96-well plate was sequenced on its own single-read 150-cycle Illumina NextSeq 550 flow cell. The study's processing was this. Because the immunoSEQ output held only junctional sequences and lacked quality scores, the filtering could not match the filtering applied to full-length reads. Sequences were annotated with PyIR, a Python wrapper for IgBLAST v1.9, using IMGT germline references to assign V/J genes and CDR3. Any read was removed if the V/J assignment was weak (E-value above 1e-6), the CDR3 was missing, or the read contained stop codons, out-of-frame junctions, or ambiguous translated residues. V3J clonotypes were defined by identical inferred V gene, J gene, and CDR3 amino acid sequence. Percentage overlap between repertoires was computed as shared unique clonotypes divided by the size of the smaller repertoire. Repertoire richness was assessed with RTK rarefaction, the Chao1 estimator, and Recon v2.1 estimates of unobserved clonotypes. For all TCRbeta clonotypes obtained by the gDNA method from four donors, generation probabilities were computed with OLGA. This is the immuneACCESS table as TCRdb keeps it, with only in-frame sequences that have V and J called. A part of the clones is gone; compared with another copy, unresolved V genes explain less than half, and the rest is unexplained. The DNA was the basis for D and trimming; V, J and clone size are from that table. The sample records some 1,400,000 clones, around 97% of which are singletons. The ten largest account for about 1.2% of the sample.

The CDR3, cysteine through phenylalanine, is 15 amino acids long. The retained sequence is limited to the CDR3, 45 bases, with the frame set at the first base. Via the germline V gene, CDR1 is SGHAT and CDR2 FQNNGV. The junction shows trimming of 0 bases on V and 4 bases on J, plus 11 bases between the germline ends. Overall study outcomes, separate from this receptor: Incomplete sequencing was indicated by rarefaction of sorted-subset datasets, despite the large sequencing depth. Sharing across a few donors was observed for 5% to 6.5% of naive CD4, under 4% of naive CD8, about 2.3% of memory CD4, and around 0.4% of memory CD8 clonotypes. Higher generation probabilities were observed for clonotypes shared by all four sorted-subset donors than for non-shared clonotypes. Pairwise subsampling led to the expectation that sequencing depth would affect the degree of clonotype sharing among donors. The genetic and exposure-history diversity represented was limited by the small number of donors. Sampling was restricted to blood, and TCR repertoires in tissues likely differ from the TCR repertoires found in blood. Estimated clonotype richness was generally larger for naive than for memory subsets.

With respect to this clone: Its cognate antigen has yet to be identified. Base quality data are lacking; no much larger clone is found one base away.

Donors were healthy HIV-negative adults with no recently reported acute infections or vaccinations. Every donor was a Caucasian adult residing in Nashville, Tennessee, USA. CD4+ T cells were enriched by magnetic negative selection, after which naive cells were positively selected on CD45RA and the negative fraction was taken as the memory subset. After blood collection by leukapheresis, PBMCs were isolated using Ficoll-Histopaque density gradient centrifugation and then cryopreserved in the vapor phase of liquid nitrogen. Purity and quantity of every magnetically sorted T cell population were checked by analytical flow cytometry. Genomic DNA was isolated from each sorted fraction and quantified by UV absorbance on a Nanodrop 2000c.

The sequence links TRBV11-2 to TRBJ2-3; 5 matching bases give a weak D call of TRBD1. The sample comprised naive CD4+ T cells sorted from blood. The cell subset or site label of this sample denotes: CD45RA+ positively selected. The TCR comes from a man in his thirties or forties in good health. CDR3 sequence: CASSLDAGAPDTQYF. DNA sequence: TGTGCCAGCAGCTTAGATGCTGGGGCCCCAGATACGCAGTATTTT.